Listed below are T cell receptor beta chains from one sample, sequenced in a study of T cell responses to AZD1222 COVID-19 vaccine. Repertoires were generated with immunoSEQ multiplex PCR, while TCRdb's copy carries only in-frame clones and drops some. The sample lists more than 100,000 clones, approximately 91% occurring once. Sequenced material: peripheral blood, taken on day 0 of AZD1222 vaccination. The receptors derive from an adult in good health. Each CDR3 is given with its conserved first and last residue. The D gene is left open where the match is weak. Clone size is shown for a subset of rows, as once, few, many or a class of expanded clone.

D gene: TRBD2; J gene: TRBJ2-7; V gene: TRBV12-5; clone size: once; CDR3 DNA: TGTGCTAGTGGTTTGGTACCGGAGCGGGGCGTCTACGAGCAGTACTTC; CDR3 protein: CASGLVPERGVYEQYF
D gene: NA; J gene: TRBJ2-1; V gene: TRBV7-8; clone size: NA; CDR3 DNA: TGTGCCTCGGAGGTAACCTACAATGAGCAGTTCTTC; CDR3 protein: CASEVTYNEQFF
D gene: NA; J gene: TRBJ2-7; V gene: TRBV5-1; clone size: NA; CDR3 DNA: TGCGCCAGCAGCTTGGGAGGGGTTGACTACGAGCAGTACTTC; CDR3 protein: CASSLGGVDYEQYF
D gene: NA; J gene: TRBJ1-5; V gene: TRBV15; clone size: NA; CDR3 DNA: TGTGCCACCAGCAGAGATGGGCAGGGCGGCAATCAGCCCCAGCATTTT; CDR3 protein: CATSRDGQGGNQPQHF
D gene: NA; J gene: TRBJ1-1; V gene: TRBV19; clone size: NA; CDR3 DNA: TGTGCCAGTAGTGCGCCTGTGGGGCAGCGAACTGAAGCTTTCTTT; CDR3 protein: CASSAPVGQRTEAFF
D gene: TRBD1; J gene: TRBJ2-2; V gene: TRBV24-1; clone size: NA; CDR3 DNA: TGTGCCACCAGTGATTCGGGACAGGGGAACACCGGGGAGCTGTTTTTT; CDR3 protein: CATSDSGQGNTGELFF
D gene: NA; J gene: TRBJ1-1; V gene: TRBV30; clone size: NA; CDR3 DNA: TGTGCCTGGAGTGGAGGGCGGTGGAACACTGAAGCTTTCTTT; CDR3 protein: CAWSGGRWNTEAFF
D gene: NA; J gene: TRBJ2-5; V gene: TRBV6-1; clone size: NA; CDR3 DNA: TGTGCCAGCAGTGAGACCATGTCCAAAGGCGAGACCCAGTACTTC; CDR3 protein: CASSETMSKGETQYF
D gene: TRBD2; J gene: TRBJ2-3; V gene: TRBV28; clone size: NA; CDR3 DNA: TGTGCCAGCAGCCCCGGCGGGAGGATCACAGATACGCAGTATTTT; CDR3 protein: CASSPGGRITDTQYF
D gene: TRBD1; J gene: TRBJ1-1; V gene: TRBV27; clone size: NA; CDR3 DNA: TGTGCCAGCAGTTCAGTACAGGGGAGCCCTGAAGCTTTCTTT; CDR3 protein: CASSSVQGSPEAFF
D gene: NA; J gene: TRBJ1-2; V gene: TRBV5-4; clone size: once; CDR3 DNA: TGTGCCAGCGGCAAACAGGGTTCTAGCTACACCTTC; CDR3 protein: CASGKQGSSYTF
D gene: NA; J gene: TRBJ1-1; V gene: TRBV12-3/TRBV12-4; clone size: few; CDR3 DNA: TGTGCCAGCAGTCCTCGGGACCGGGGGTCAGCTTTCTTT; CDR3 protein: CASSPRDRGSAFF
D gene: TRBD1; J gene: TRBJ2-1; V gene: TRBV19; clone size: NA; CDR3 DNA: TGTGCCAGTAGTTCCCGCGACAGGGGGTTATACAATGAGCAGTTCTTC; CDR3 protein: CASSSRDRGLYNEQFF
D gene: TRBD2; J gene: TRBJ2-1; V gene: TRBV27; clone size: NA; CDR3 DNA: TGTGCCAGCAGTGAGACTAGCGGGAGGGCCGGGTTCTTC; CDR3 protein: CASSETSGRAGFF